The 26 T cell receptor beta chains in this list originate from one sample, sequenced in a study of Graves' ophthalmopathy and Graves' hyperthyroidism (dated by TCRdb to 2017 to 2018). Sequencing was carried out with an Illumina HiSeq 2000. For repertoire sequencing, TCR beta CDR3 regions were amplified from RNA transcripts. The first round was an RT-PCR using HTBI primers with the Qiagen OneStep RT-PCR kit, and this first round was followed by a second-round multiplex PCR, then size selection and purification. In TCRdb, the public reads were trimmed at Q25 with fastp and aligned with MiXCR, with productive beta chains retained. Every distinct CDR3 protein forms one entry, paired with its most common genes and DNA. This sample gives a few hundred thousand distinct CDR3 sequences in total; roughly 14% of them show up just once. The top ten hold 5.5% to 8% of the sample. Sequenced input: peripheral blood. The receptors derive from a woman under 30 with stable Graves' hyperthyroidism. Donor details come from another sample of the same person, matched by shared clones.

This clonotype was observed at least ten times. V is TRBV6-2 or TRBV6-3 and J is TRBJ1-6, with D maybe TRBD1 (6 bases). The germline V gene has CDR1 MNHEY and CDR2 SVGEGT. The CDR3 extends over 15 amino acids. With 0 bases removed from V and 8 bases from J, the gap between germline ends came to 11 bases. DNA of the CDR3: TGTGCCAGCAGTTACTCGACAGAGGGGGATTCACCCCTCCACTTT. As protein: CASSYSTEGDSPLHF.

This clonotype turned up a few times. V gene TRBV5-1 combines with J gene TRBJ1-1, with no clear D. The CDR3 contains 12 residues. Trimming shortened V by 0 bases and J by 5 bases, and 5 bases separated the two germline ends. Germline V gene data show CDR1 as SGHRS and CDR2 as YFSETQ. The CDR3 here is CASSLAETEAFF. The CDR3 bases are TGCGCCAGCAGCTTGGCAGAGACTGAAGCTTTCTTT.

This clonotype was observed many times. The chain couples TRBV6-5 to TRBJ2-2, with 7 bases aligning to TRBD1. Germline CDR1 is MNHEY and CDR2 is SVGAGI. V was clipped by 4 bases and J by 6 bases; unmatched bases: 8. This CDR3 is built from 15 residues. DNA for the CDR3: TGTGCCAGCAGTTCCCCGTCCCAGGGGGCCGGGGAGCTGTTTTTT. This translates into CASSSPSQGAGELFF.

This clonotype was seen at least ten times. The CDR3 here is CASSLGHGSGANVLTF. The CDR3 region has the DNA TGTGCCAGCAGCCTGGGACACGGCTCTGGGGCCAACGTCCTGACTTTC. The rearrangement uses TRBV11-1 and TRBJ2-6, with D maybe TRBD1 (6 bases). The CDR3 extends over 16 amino acids. CDR1 and CDR2 (germline): SGHAT, FQDESV (reference sequence). Trimming pared 5 bases from V and 0 bases from J, leaving 11 bases between.

Many counts were recorded for this clonotype. Here the CDR3 DNA reads TGTGCCAGCAGTTACGGAGGGCCGCCGAATCAGCCCCAGCATTTT. It translates to CASSYGGPPNQPQHF. J is TRBJ1-5 and V is TRBV6-2 or TRBV6-3; D remains unclear. CDR1 and CDR2 (germline): MNHEY, SVGEGT. Between the trimmed V and J ends, which lost 2 bases and 4 bases, there was a span of 12 bases. This CDR3 has 15 amino acids.

Ten or more counts support this clonotype. The chain couples TRBV11-2 to TRBJ1-2; D is perhaps TRBD1 (6 bases). CDR1 and CDR2 (germline): SGHAT, FQNNGV. This CDR3 comprises 14 residues. Deletions cut 5 bases from V and 8 bases from J, with 18 bases between. The CDR3 loop is CASSDRRGAEGYTF. DNA of the CDR3: TGTGCCAGCAGCGACCGGCGGGGGGCGGAGGGCTACACCTTC.

This clonotype occurred many times. The V gene is TRBV20-1, the J gene TRBJ1-1; D is unresolved. Trimming removed 0 bases at V and 1 base at J, with 6 bases between. The CDR3 is 13 amino acids. Germline-derived CDR1 and CDR2 are DFQATT and SNEGSKA (reference sequence). The CDR3 spells CSAREGPNTEAFF. The CDR3 DNA reads TGCAGTGCTAGAGAGGGTCCGAACACTGAAGCTTTCTTT.

This clonotype was seen ten or more times. The rearrangement links TRBV12-5 to TRBJ1-1; TRBD1 matches 9 bases. CDR1 is LGHNT, CDR2 FRNRAP, per germline. The junction had 11 bases not matched to a gene; V was cut back by 5 bases and J by 1 base. This CDR3 is built from 17 residues. The CDR3 loop is CASGPRGQGTENTEAFF. The CDR3 DNA sequence: TGTGCTAGTGGTCCGAGAGGACAGGGGACGGAGAACACTGAAGCTTTCTTT.

The rearrangement uses TRBV18 and TRBJ2-7; D possibly uses TRBD1 or TRBD2 (5 bases each). V lost 3 bases and J 4 bases, leaving 10 bases between the germline ends. In germline, CDR1 is KGHSH, CDR2 LQKENI. This CDR3 has 13 amino acids. The CDR3 loop reads CASSPSWGYEQYF. CDR3 nucleotide sequence: TGTGCCAGCTCACCTAGTTGGGGGTACGAGCAGTACTTC. Full variable domain (missing parts from reference TRBV18 and TRBJ2-7): NAGVMQNPRHLVRRRGQEARLRCSPMKGHSHVYWYRQLPEEGLKFMVYLQKENIIDESGMPKERFSAEFPKEGPSILRIQQVVRGDSAAYFCASSPSWGYEQYFGPGTRLTVT.

This clonotype was detected ten times or more. V gene TRBV28 combines with J gene TRBJ1-1, with unresolved D. V was trimmed by 8 bases and J by 2 bases, leaving 15 bases between them. CDR3 length: 14 amino acids. Germline V CDR1 and CDR2: MDHEN, SYDVKM. The CDR3 DNA sequence: TGTGCCAGCCTAGTGAGGTTACGAAACACTGAAGCTTTCTTT. Its translation is CASLVRLRNTEAFF. Combining the CDR3 with reference TRBV28 and TRBJ1-1 gives the whole variable domain DVKVTQSSRYLVKRTGEKVFLECVQDMDHENMFWYRQDPGLGLRLIYFSYDVKMKEKGDIPEGYSVSREKKERFSLILESASTNQTSMYLCASLVRLRNTEAFFGQGTRLTVV.

The chain has TRBV20-1 and TRBJ1-5; D not certain. In germline, CDR1 is DFQATT, CDR2 SNEGSKA (reference sequence). This CDR3 has 16 residues. V gave up 3 bases and J gave up 5 bases, with 20 bases separating them. DNA of the CDR3: TGCAGTGCTAGCGGGCAGTTTGGTCCTGGGGATCAGCCCCAGCATTTT. It yields the protein CSASGQFGPGDQPQHF.

The rearrangement joins TRBV6-1 to TRBJ2-7; tentatively, D is TRBD1 (6 bases). Germline assignment: CDR1 MNHNS and CDR2 SASEGT. Trimming removed 6 bases at V and 0 bases at J, with 21 bases between. The CDR3 totals 17 residues. The CDR3 sequence: CASRPGHLSPYSYEQYF. The CDR3 DNA reads TGTGCCAGCAGACCGGGACACCTTTCCCCTTACTCCTACGAGCAGTACTTC.

This clonotype came up many times. J is TRBJ1-2 and V is TRBV5-1; TRBD1 might be the D (5 bases). Germline CDR1 reads SGHRS; CDR2 reads YFSETQ. This CDR3 is 16 amino acids long. V was shortened by 3 bases and J by 0 bases, with 15 bases between the two germline ends. The CDR3 DNA reads as TGCGCCAGCAGCTACAACCGGGACGTTGCTAACTATGGCTACACCTTC. It encodes CASSYNRDVANYGYTF.

The V and J genes are TRBV6-5 and TRBJ1-2; D uncertain. Per germline, CDR1 MNHEY and CDR2 SVGAGI. The CDR3 runs 16 residues. Trimming cost V 3 bases and J 4 bases, with 18 bases left between them. The CDR3 nucleotides are TGTGCCAGCAGTTATAATGAGGCGGTGGCGGGCTATGGCTACACCTTC. Translated, it gives CASSYNEAVAGYGYTF.

This clonotype was seen at least ten times. This sequence joins TRBV12-3 or TRBV12-4 and TRBJ1-2, with TRBD1 as a possible D gene (5 bases). V lost 2 bases to trimming and J lost 4 bases, with 11 bases between them. The CDR3 contains 14 residues. The CDR3 nucleotides read TGTGCCAGCAGTTTATATTGGGACCTCTATGGCTACACCTTC. Its protein is CASSLYWDLYGYTF.

The table lists this clonotype with many counts. V gene TRBV12-3 or TRBV12-4 combines with J gene TRBJ2-7; D gene uncertain. Trimming left V 3 bases short and J 5 bases short, with 8 bases between. The CDR3 runs 12 residues. CDR3: CASSLMFHEQYF. In nucleotides, the CDR3 is TGTGCCAGCAGTTTGATGTTCCACGAGCAGTACTTC.

The rearrangement joins TRBV5-1 to TRBJ2-7; D unclear. The CDR3 covers 16 residues. Germline CDR1 reads SGHRS; CDR2 reads YFSETQ. Trimming removed 0 bases at V and 5 bases at J, with 18 bases between. The CDR3 DNA reads TGCGCCAGCAGCTTGGATGGTAGTCAGGCCCCCCACGAGCAGTACTTC. Encoded protein: CASSLDGSQAPHEQYF.

In its sample, this clonotype was seen many times. The chain carries TRBV5-1 and TRBJ2-5; 13 nucleotides match TRBD2. Looked up from germline, CDR1 is SGHRS and CDR2 is YFSETQ. The CDR3 is 16 amino acids. Germline trimming cut 4 bases from V and 5 bases from J; bases unmatched to any gene: 8. The CDR3 sequence is CASSPPGLAGRETQYF. The DNA for the CDR3 is TGCGCCAGCAGCCCTCCGGGACTAGCGGGGAGGGAGACCCAGTACTTC.

This clonotype occurred a few times. The CDR3 loop reads CASSSPFGRRSYEQYF. The CDR3 coding sequence is TGTGCCAGCAGCTCTCCCTTTGGGAGGCGTTCCTACGAGCAGTACTTC. The V gene is TRBV11-1, the J gene TRBJ2-7, with D possibly matching TRBD2 (6 bases). This CDR3 is 16 amino acids long. With 4 bases removed from V and 1 base from J, the gap between germline ends came to 17 bases. Germline values: CDR1 SGHAT, CDR2 FQDESV (reference sequence). The full variable domain, rest sourced from reference TRBV11-1 and TRBJ2-7, is EAEVAQSPRYKITEKSQAVAFWCDPISGHATLYWYRQILGQGPELLVQFQDESVVDDSQLPKDRFSAERLKGVDSTLKIQPAELGDSAMYLCASSSPFGRRSYEQYFGPGTRLTVT.

This clonotype was detected ten times or more. This sequence joins TRBV12-3 or TRBV12-4 and TRBJ1-2; D is uncertain. Trimming stripped 2 bases from V and 7 bases from J, with 5 bases between. CDR3 length: 11 amino acids. Here the CDR3 DNA reads TGTGCCAGCAGTTTACGGGCTGGCTACACCTTC. Translated, it gives CASSLRAGYTF.

The sample holds many counts of this clonotype. The chain employs TRBV6-2 or TRBV6-3 and TRBJ1-2, with D unresolved. Germline assignment: CDR1 MNHEY and CDR2 SVGEGT. Trimming pared 0 bases from V and 3 bases from J, leaving 11 bases between. This CDR3 region has 15 residues. CDR3 sequence reads: CASSYSAGRDYGYTF. For the CDR3, the DNA is TGTGCCAGCAGTTACTCTGCAGGACGGGACTATGGCTACACCTTC.

This clonotype was counted many times. The chain has TRBV12-3 or TRBV12-4 and TRBJ1-1; D unclear. This CDR3 spans 14 amino acids. The V end lost 4 bases, the J end lost 1 base, and 10 bases lay between the germline ends. The CDR3 here is CASSSSSGNTEAFF. The CDR3 coding sequence is TGTGCCAGCAGTTCCTCGAGCGGGAACACTGAAGCTTTCTTT.

This clonotype was found once. With a much larger clone just one base away, this may be a read error. Written as DNA, the CDR3 is TGTGCCACCAGCCAGGTTATGTCACTTCAAGAGACCCAGTACTTC. Protein sequence: CATSQVMSLQETQYF. The chain recombines TRBV15 with TRBJ2-5; D is ambiguous. V dropped 5 bases and J dropped 2 bases, with 15 bases sitting between them. CDR1 and CDR2 (germline): LNHNV, YYDKDF (reference sequence). CDR3 size: 15 residues.

In its sample, this clonotype was seen a few times. This chain links TRBV2 with TRBJ2-7; weak D call: TRBD1 (5 bases). The CDR3 contains 15 residues. V dropped 2 bases and J dropped 6 bases, with 17 bases sitting between them. Germline V gene sequence: CDR1 SNHLY, CDR2 FYNNEI. CDR3 sequence (DNA): TGTGCCAGCAGTGAAATCTGGGGCCTACGTGGCGAGCAGTACTTC. Its protein is CASSEIWGLRGEQYF.

This clonotype was picked up a small number of times. This chain links TRBV19 with TRBJ2-5, with TRBD2 matching 10 bases. V lost 5 bases and J lost 4; bases outside the gene matches: 10. From germline, CDR1 is LNHDA and CDR2 SQIVND (reference sequence). CDR3 size: 16 residues. CDR3 sequence reads: CASSLGSGGALETQYF. DNA for the CDR3: TGTGCCAGTAGTCTTGGGAGCGGGGGGGCCTTAGAGACCCAGTACTTC.

This clonotype was seen many times. V gene TRBV6-1 combines with J gene TRBJ1-5, with D unclear. The CDR3 length is 16 residues. V lost 3 bases and J 0 bases, leaving 12 bases between the germline ends. Germline loops: CDR1 MNHNS, CDR2 SASEGT. The CDR3 coding sequence is TGTGCCAGCAGTGACCCTCGACGGACTAGCAATCAGCCCCAGCATTTT. Translated: CASSDPRRTSNQPQHF.